The rows below give T cell receptor beta chains drawn from one sample of a study of blood T cell repertoires in COVID-19. Assay used: immunoSEQ multiplex PCR; TCRdb lists only in-frame clones, some missing. This sample has about 270,000 clones, with around nine tenths found just once. The source material was peripheral blood. These receptors were obtained from a man aged 40-49 years who had recovered from COVID-19. CDR3s include the opening cysteine and the closing phenylalanine or tryptophan.

j_call | v_call | cdr3_aa
TRBJ1-1 | TRBV7-2 | CASSLGGHTEAFF
TRBJ2-3 | TRBV5-1 | CASSPDSSGGWGTQYF
TRBJ2-2 | TRBV9 | CASSVQGAPGELFF
TRBJ1-1 | TRBV5-5 | CASSLQPGNTEAFF
TRBJ1-2 | TRBV5-6 | CASSLVGQEIYGYTF
TRBJ1-2 | TRBV10-3 | CAISPSRGGYMDYTF
TRBJ1-2 | TRBV5-1 | CASSLGQGTSSYGYTF
TRBJ2-1 | TRBV13 | CASSLIVQGKGGEQFF
TRBJ2-7 | TRBV19 | CASSTGVRVREQYF
TRBJ2-3 | TRBV15 | CATSRTSGGVDTQYF
TRBJ2-1 | TRBV6-2/TRBV6-3 | CASSYLGLSSLWVGEQFF
TRBJ2-7 | TRBV20-1 | CSASAPSGSSVQYF
TRBJ2-5 | TRBV12-3/TRBV12-4 | CASSWSRETQYF
TRBJ1-2 | TRBV30 | CAWSNLRGASNYTF
TRBJ2-7 | TRBV6-6 | CASKVPGGVYEQYF
TRBJ2-7 | TRBV19 | CASSTGTGRNYEQYF
TRBJ2-3 | TRBV10-3 | CALSRGGTDTQYF
TRBJ2-1 | TRBV19 | CASSMRNEQFF
TRBJ2-7 | TRBV28 | CASSLTGTARYEQYF
TRBJ1-4 | TRBV27 | CASRPLWTGGEKLFF
TRBJ1-5 | TRBV7-2 | CASSFTPGQGDQPQHF
TRBJ1-1 | TRBV3-1/TRBV3-2 | CASSPRDAMGEAFF
TRBJ2-1 | TRBV3-1/TRBV3-2 | CASSQSGAEQFF
TRBJ2-7 | TRBV30 | CAWAGLAGNSYEQYF
TRBJ2-3 | TRBV2 | CASAPPRGSTDTQYF
TRBJ2-7 | TRBV5-4 | CASSFDSSYEQYF
TRBJ2-2 | TRBV27 | CASTPQRSFTGELFF
TRBJ2-3 | TRBV10-1 | CASSELDTQYF
TRBJ1-1 | TRBV18 | CASSPVGSMNTEAFF
TRBJ2-5 | TRBV9 | CASSVGGLVETQYF
TRBJ1-5 | TRBV7-2 | CASSLAVLQPQHF
TRBJ1-2 | TRBV7-9 | CASSLGQLYGYTF
TRBJ1-4 | TRBV11-2 | CASSLTGTGVPEKLFF
TRBJ1-1 | TRBV18 | CASSPLRLEATEAFF
TRBJ1-4 | TRBV11-2 | CASSLEGAGGKLFF
TRBJ2-4 | TRBV15 | CATSRGGTGNYKNIQYF
TRBJ2-5 | TRBV2 | CASSPRLAGASIRQETQYF
TRBJ2-1 | TRBV6-5 | CASTLGSVLEQFF
TRBJ2-3 | TRBV7-4 | CASSLWASKCTDTQYF
TRBJ2-1 | TRBV11-3 | CASSLGGHEQFF
TRBJ1-4 | TRBV13 | CASSLGSGAEEKLFF
TRBJ2-5 | TRBV27 | CASSPLTGSPDPKETQYF
TRBJ2-5 | TRBV5-4 | CASSLGRDREETQYF
TRBJ2-7 | TRBV27 | CASSFGTGSSEQYF
TRBJ2-2 | TRBV24-1 | CATSGPGLAAGNTGELFF
TRBJ1-2 | TRBV11-2 | CASSLGGGVRYGYTF
TRBJ1-2 | TRBV7-3 | CASSPVGTLYGYTF
TRBJ2-3 | TRBV2 | CASSPLGETGTSGEVAQYF
TRBJ2-2 | TRBV7-7 | CASSLSARGTGELFF
TRBJ2-5 | TRBV9 | CASSAGLAGVSETQYF
TRBJ1-1 | TRBV7-2 | CASRIRGRVTEAFF
TRBJ2-2 | TRBV13 | CASSPGGIGELFF